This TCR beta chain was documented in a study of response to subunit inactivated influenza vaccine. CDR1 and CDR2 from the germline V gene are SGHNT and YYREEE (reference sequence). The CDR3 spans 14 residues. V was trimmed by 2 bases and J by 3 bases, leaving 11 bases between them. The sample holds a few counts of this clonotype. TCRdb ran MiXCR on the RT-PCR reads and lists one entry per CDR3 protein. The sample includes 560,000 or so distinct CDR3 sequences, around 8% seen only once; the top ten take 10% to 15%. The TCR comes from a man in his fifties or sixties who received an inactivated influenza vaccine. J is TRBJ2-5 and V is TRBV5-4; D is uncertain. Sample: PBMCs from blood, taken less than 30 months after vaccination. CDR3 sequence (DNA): TGTGCCAGCAGCTTCCAGCATCAGGAAGAGACCCAGTACTTC. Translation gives CASSFQHQEETQYF.